The 11 T cell receptor beta chains reported below all come from one sample, sequenced in a study of blood T cell repertoires in COVID-19. Sequenced by immunoSEQ multiplex PCR; TCRdb stores in-frame clones only, minus some. The data show about 110,000 clones, 80% to 85% seen once. The sample consisted of peripheral blood. All receptors derive from a man between 65 and 79 years old with acute or convalescent COVID-19.

The rearrangement links TRBV11-2 to TRBJ1-2; D perhaps matches TRBD1 (6 bases). The CDR3 consists of 13 residues. The germline V and J ends were trimmed by 5 bases and 3 bases, with 10 bases remaining between them. Germline loops: CDR1 SGHAT, CDR2 FQNNGV. This CDR3 reads CASSPAGDYGYTF. The CDR3 DNA follows: TGTGCCAGCAGCCCAGCAGGGGACTATGGCTACACCTTC. Complete variable domain (other parts from reference TRBV11-2 and TRBJ1-2): EAGVAQSPRYKIIEKRQSVAFWCNPISGHATLYWYQQILGQGPKLLIQFQNNGVVDDSQLPKDRFSAERLKGVDSTLKIQPAKLEDSAVYLCASSPAGDYGYTFGSGTRLTVV.

In this sample, this clone turned up once. V is TRBV7-9 and J is TRBJ1-1; a possible D gene is TRBD1 (5 bases). CDR1 is SEHNR and CDR2 is FQNEAQ in the germline V gene (reference sequence). V lost 5 bases and J lost 4, with 11 bases in between. This CDR3 is 13 amino acids long. CDR3 loop: CASSTTQGTEAFF. CDR3 bases: TGTGCCAGCAGCACGACTCAGGGCACTGAAGCTTTCTTT. Full variable domain (missing parts from reference TRBV7-9 and TRBJ1-1): DTGVSQNPRHKITKRGQNVTFRCDPISEHNRLYWYRQTLGQGPEFLTYFQNEAQLEKSRLLSDRFSAERPKGSFSTLEIQRTEQGDSAMYLCASSTTQGTEAFFGQGTRLTVV.

J is TRBJ2-7 and V is TRBV6-5; possible D gene TRBD1, 6 bases. With 0 bases removed from V and 2 bases from J, the gap between germline ends came to 11 bases. The CDR3 covers 15 residues. The V gene's germline CDR1 is MNHEY and CDR2 SVGAGI. The CDR3 DNA reads as TGTGCCAGCAGTTACTCGATCGGACAGACCTACGAGCAGTACTTC. Protein product: CASSYSIGQTYEQYF.

The gene calls are TRBV7-9 and TRBJ2-3; 9 nucleotides agree with TRBD1. V shed 5 bases, J shed 3 bases, and the junction held 6 bases outside the gene matches. Germline V gene lookup returns CDR1 SEHNR and CDR2 FQNEAQ (reference sequence). The CDR3 has 15 residues. The CDR3 reads CASSGMGQGTDTQYF. The CDR3 DNA follows: TGTGCCAGCAGCGGGATGGGACAGGGAACAGATACGCAGTATTTT. Full variable domain (outside the CDR3, taken from reference TRBV7-9 and TRBJ2-3): DTGVSQNPRHKITKRGQNVTFRCDPISEHNRLYWYRQTLGQGPEFLTYFQNEAQLEKSRLLSDRFSAERPKGSFSTLEIQRTEQGDSAMYLCASSGMGQGTDTQYFGPGTRLTVL.

The chain couples TRBV3-1 (or the pseudogene TRBV3-2) to TRBJ1-2; D perhaps matches TRBD1 (5 bases). Trimming took 7 bases from V and 1 from J, leaving 16 bases between them. This CDR3 has 15 amino acids. Germline CDR1 LGHDT, CDR2 YNNKEL (reference sequence). The CDR3: CASTPPGVSNYGYTF. The CDR3, as DNA: TGTGCCAGCACCCCACCGGGGGTGAGTAACTATGGCTACACCTTC.

The chain joins TRBV13 to TRBJ1-3; D is undetermined. This CDR3 spans 15 amino acids. Germline V CDR1 and CDR2: PRHDT, FYEKMQ (reference sequence). The germline V and J ends were trimmed by 2 bases and 3 bases, with 11 bases remaining between them. CDR3 sequence (DNA): TGTGCCAGCAGCTTAAAGTCAGATATTGGAAACACCATATATTTT. Its protein product is CASSLKSDIGNTIYF. The full variable domain, completed using reference TRBV13 and TRBJ1-3, is AAGVIQSPRHLIKEKRETATLKCYPIPRHDTVYWYQQGPGQDPQFLISFYEKMQSDKGSIPDRFSAQQFSDYHSELNMSSLELGDSALYFCASSLKSDIGNTIYFGEGSWLTVV.

The chain couples TRBV5-1 to TRBJ1-4; a possible D gene is TRBD1 (5 bases). From germline, CDR1 is SGHRS and CDR2 YFSETQ. This CDR3 is built from 15 residues. Trimming took off 4 bases at V and 5 bases at J, with 15 bases between the two ends. This CDR3 is CASSLVLGANEKLFF. CDR3 nucleotide sequence: TGCGCCAGCAGCCTGGTCCTTGGGGCGAATGAAAAACTGTTTTTT.

The chain couples TRBV19 to TRBJ1-1, with 8 bases fitting TRBD1. CDR1 and CDR2 (germline): LNHDA, SQIVND (reference sequence). The length of the CDR3 is 13 residues. After removal of 1 base from V and 11 bases from J, the junction contained 6 bases not matched to a gene. CDR3 amino acids: CASSIAQDRDAFF. The CDR3 DNA sequence: TGTGCCAGTAGTATAGCCCAGGACAGGGACGCTTTCTTT. The complete variable domain, with remaining parts taken from reference TRBV19 and TRBJ1-1, reads DGGITQSPKYLFRKEGQNVTLSCEQNLNHDAMYWYRQDPGQGLRLIYYSQIVNDFQKGDIAEGYSVSREKKESFPLTVTSAQKNPTAFYLCASSIAQDRDAFFGQGTRLTVV.

The chain is built from TRBV20-1 and TRBJ1-2; D is undetermined. Trimming stripped 2 bases from V and 7 bases from J, with 5 bases between. In germline, CDR1 is DFQATT, CDR2 SNEGSKA (reference sequence). This CDR3 has 10 residues. The CDR3 loop is CSARLVGYTF. The CDR3, as DNA: TGCAGTGCTAGATTAGTTGGCTACACCTTC.

CDR3 nucleotides: TGCGCCAGCAGCTTGGGGGCAGGCGATGGAAACACCATATATTTT. Protein product: CASSLGAGDGNTIYF. This chain links TRBV5-1 with TRBJ1-3; D not resolved. The ends were cut back, 0 bases at V and 3 bases at J, with 10 bases in the middle. This CDR3 region has 15 residues. From germline, CDR1 is SGHRS and CDR2 YFSETQ.

The V gene is TRBV19, the J gene TRBJ1-6; TRBD1 matches 11 bases. Germline V gene sequence: CDR1 LNHDA, CDR2 SQIVND (reference sequence). The CDR3 has 17 amino acids. With 6 bases clipped from V and 5 bases from J, the junction kept 9 bases outside the gene matches. CDR3: CASSRTGQGANNSPLHF. DNA of the CDR3: TGTGCCAGTAGCCGAACCGGACAGGGGGCAAATAATTCACCCCTCCACTTT.